This TCR beta chain appears in the sequencing data of a study of control samples from healthy donors and cancer patients. Using immunoSEQ multiplex PCR, the repertoire was profiled, and TCRdb retains in-frame clones only, with some absent. The sample holds 20,000 to 30,000 clones; approximately 78% are singletons and the top ten take around a quarter. This CDR3 comprises 17 residues. Germline V CDR1 and CDR2: MNHEY, SVGEGT. The junction had 5 bases not matched to a gene; V was cut back by 2 bases and J by 3 bases. This chain uses TRBV6-2 or TRBV6-3 with TRBJ2-2; 11 nucleotides line up with TRBD2. This sequence was found in a man aged 60-69 years with colorectal cancer. Material: PBMCs. This CDR3 reads CASSYALAGGYTGELFF. The DNA of the CDR3 is TGTGCCAGCAGTTACGCCCTAGCGGGGGGTTACACCGGGGAGCTGTTTTTT.